The 24 T cell receptor beta chains presented below share a single source sample, sequenced in a study of blood T cell repertoires in COVID-19. Profiling relied on immunoSEQ multiplex PCR, and the TCRdb table lists in-frame clones only, not all of them. There are 200,000 or so clones in the sample; roughly 86% occur only once, and roughly 5.3% lies in the top ten. Material for sequencing was peripheral blood. The origin of the receptors is a woman between 65 and 79 years old with active or convalescent COVID-19.

In its sample, this clone was seen a few times. This rearrangement joins TRBV29-1 to TRBJ1-3; TRBD1 aligns across 9 bases. The CDR3 sequence is 15 residues long. Per germline, CDR1 SQVTM and CDR2 ANQGSEA. V shed 1 base, J shed 7 bases, and the junction held 8 bases outside the gene matches. CDR3 loop: CSVEAGIGTGNTIYF. For the CDR3, the DNA is TGCAGCGTTGAAGCTGGGATCGGGACAGGGAACACCATATATTTT.

The chain couples TRBV20-1 to TRBJ1-6, with a tentative D call TRBD1 (6 bases). The CDR3 loop spans 14 amino acids. The ends were cut back, 3 bases at V and 7 bases at J, with 13 bases in the middle. CDR1 is DFQATT, CDR2 SNEGSKA, per germline (reference sequence). CDR3 DNA sequence: TGCAGTGCTAGTCAGGGGTCTCGCAATTCACCCCTCCACTTT. This translates into CSASQGSRNSPLHF.

The chain employs TRBV6-5 and TRBJ1-1; weak D call: TRBD1 (5 bases). Trimming removed 7 bases at V and 4 bases at J, with 16 bases between. The CDR3 extends over 14 amino acids. The germline V gene has CDR1 MNHEY and CDR2 SVGAGI. DNA for the CDR3: TGTGCCAGCATACCGCCGCGGGGGTCCACTGAAGCTTTCTTT. As protein: CASIPPRGSTEAFF.

Details on this clone: A much larger clone lies a single base off, so this may be a read error. V and J are TRBV9 and TRBJ2-2; 15 bases fit TRBD2. J was trimmed by 6 bases and V by 6 bases; bases with no gene match: 3. Germline values: CDR1 SGDLS, CDR2 YYNGEE. The CDR3 covers 15 residues. The CDR3 sequence: CASKRTSGRAGELFF. CDR3 DNA sequence: TGTGCCAGCAAACGGACTAGCGGGAGGGCCGGGGAGCTGTTTTTT.

Remarks on this clone: Other DNA sequences within the sample encode an identical CDR3. The rearrangement joins TRBV10-3 to TRBJ1-5; possibly TRBD1 for D (5 bases). From germline, CDR1 is ENHRY and CDR2 SYGVKD. Between the trimmed V and J ends, which lost 2 bases and 2 bases, there was a span of 7 bases. The CDR3 has 14 residues. The CDR3, as DNA: TGTGCCATCAGTGAGGGAGGGGGCAATCAGCCCCAGCATTTT. It translates to CAISEGGGNQPQHF.

The chain is built from TRBV18 and TRBJ2-3, with D possibly matching TRBD2 (6 bases). This CDR3 region has 15 residues. Germline V gene data show CDR1 as KGHSH and CDR2 as LQKENI. V lost 3 bases and J 5 bases, leaving 15 bases between the germline ends. The CDR3 DNA follows: TGTGCCAGCTCACCGCCGCAGCGGGTAGGAGATACGCAGTATTTT. It translates to CASSPPQRVGDTQYF.

This rearrangement joins TRBV7-3 to TRBJ2-3, with 10 nucleotides matching TRBD2. Trimming at V came to 1 base and at J to 5 bases, leaving 6 bases not matched to a gene. The CDR3 runs 16 residues. Germline V lookup: CDR1 SGHTA, CDR2 FQGTGA. DNA of the CDR3: TGTGCCAGCAGCTTAAGGCTAGCGGGAGCAGGAGATACGCAGTATTTT. Its protein product is CASSLRLAGAGDTQYF. Full variable domain (rest looked up from reference TRBV7-3 and TRBJ2-3): GAGVSQTPSNKVTEKGKYVELRCDPISGHTALYWYRQSLGQGPEFLIYFQGTGAADDSGLPNDRFFAVRPEGSVSTLKIQRTERGDSAVYLCASSLRLAGAGDTQYFGPGTRLTVL.

The chain uses TRBV5-1 and TRBJ2-2, with 11 bases identical to TRBD1. Germline CDR1 is SGHRS and CDR2 is YFSETQ. V lost 4 bases and J lost 7; bases outside the gene matches: 6. CDR3 length equals 15 residues. The CDR3 region is CASSPDRGLIGELFF. As DNA, the CDR3 is TGCGCCAGCAGCCCGGACAGGGGGCTTATCGGGGAGCTGTTTTTT.

The rearrangement joins TRBV2 to TRBJ1-2; 11 bases are shared with TRBD1. This CDR3 has 15 amino acids. V gave up 4 bases and J gave up 6 bases; unmatched junction bases: 7. In germline, CDR1 is SNHLY, CDR2 FYNNEI. This CDR3 reads CASSALGQGVNGYTF. CDR3 coding DNA: TGTGCCAGCAGTGCCTTGGGACAGGGGGTGAATGGCTACACCTTC.

The chain combines TRBV9 with TRBJ2-7, with a possible D match to TRBD2 (6 bases). The CDR3 sequence is 17 residues long. Per the germline V gene, CDR1 is SGDLS and CDR2 is YYNGEE. V lost 4 bases to trimming and J lost 3 bases, with 23 bases between them. CDR3 amino acids: CASSPHQAGLRIYEQYF. In DNA, the CDR3 is TGTGCCAGCAGCCCGCACCAAGCGGGCCTCCGAATCTACGAGCAGTACTTC.

In DNA, the CDR3 is TGTGCCACCAGTGACCCGAAGGGACAGGGCTACAATGAGCAGTTCTTC. Protein: CATSDPKGQGYNEQFF. The rearrangement uses TRBV24-1 and TRBJ2-1; TRBD1 agrees at 9 bases. Unmatched junction bases numbered 6, after V lost 4 bases and J lost 3 bases. Germline CDR1 reads KGHDR; CDR2 reads SFDVKD. The CDR3 runs 16 residues.

This chain joins TRBV5-1 and TRBJ2-7; 7 bases align to TRBD1. V was pared by 4 bases and J by 5 bases, with 6 bases of the junction left unmatched. From germline, CDR1 is SGHRS and CDR2 YFSETQ. The CDR3 is made up of 13 amino acids. The chain's CDR3 is CASSHMTGNEQYF. CDR3 DNA: TGCGCCAGCAGCCACATGACAGGGAACGAGCAGTACTTC.

This chain uses TRBV3-1 (or the pseudogene TRBV3-2) with TRBJ2-1; TRBD2 matches 12 bases. V lost 3 bases and J lost 8; bases outside the gene matches: 11. The CDR3 covers 17 residues. Germline CDR1 LGHDT, CDR2 YNNKEL (reference sequence). CDR3 sequence (DNA): TGTGCCAGCAGCCAGGGGAGACTAGCGGGAGCGGGTGATGAGCAGTTCTTC. This gives the protein CASSQGRLAGAGDEQFF.

The chain recombines TRBV6-1 with TRBJ2-7; weak D call: TRBD2 (6 bases). Trimming stripped 0 bases from V and 2 bases from J, with 14 bases between. Germline V gene data show CDR1 as MNHNS and CDR2 as SASEGT. The CDR3 is 16 residues long. DNA for the CDR3: TGTGCCAGCAGTGAAGCGATGGCGGGACCAGCCTACGAGCAGTACTTC. This sequence encodes CASSEAMAGPAYEQYF.

This clone was counted many times. V is TRBV5-4 and J is TRBJ2-7; D possibly corresponds to TRBD2 (6 bases). The V gene lost 9 bases and the J gene lost 2 bases, with 15 bases spanning the gap. The CDR3 runs to 13 residues. Germline V CDR1 and CDR2: SGHNT, YYREEE (reference sequence). Here the CDR3 reads CATSAVAAYEQYF. The CDR3 nucleotides read TGTGCCACCTCGGCGGTAGCGGCCTACGAGCAGTACTTC. The variable domain in full, with the rest retrieved from reference TRBV5-4 and TRBJ2-7, is ETGVTQSPTHLIKTRGQQVTLRCSSQSGHNTVSWYQQALGQGPQFIFQYYREEENGRGNFPPRFSGLQFPNYSSELNVNALELDDSALYLCATSAVAAYEQYFGPGTRLTVT.

This chain connects TRBV3-1 (or the pseudogene TRBV3-2) to TRBJ2-6; tentative D call: TRBD1 (5 bases). Between the trimmed V and J ends, which lost 5 bases and 2 bases, there was a span of 13 bases. Germline CDR1 LGHDT, CDR2 YNNKEL (reference sequence). CDR3 length: 16 amino acids. CDR3 loop: CASSFERGAGANVLTF. Here the CDR3 DNA reads TGTGCCAGCAGCTTCGAAAGGGGCGCTGGGGCCAACGTCCTGACTTTC.

The genes are TRBV2 and TRBJ1-2; 12 bases match TRBD1. Germline loops: CDR1 SNHLY, CDR2 FYNNEI. V was clipped by 6 bases and J by 8 bases; unmatched bases: 4. The CDR3 has 13 residues. CDR3 nucleotides: TGTGCCAGCAGGGGGACAGGGGGCGAAGGCTACACCTTC. It yields the protein CASRGTGGEGYTF. Combining the CDR3 with reference TRBV2 and TRBJ1-2 gives the whole variable domain EPEVTQTPSHQVTQMGQEVILRCVPISNHLYFYWYRQILGQKVEFLVSFYNNEISEKSEIFDDQFSVERPDGSNFTLKIRSTKLEDSAMYFCASRGTGGEGYTFGSGTRLTVV.

The gene calls are TRBV29-1 and TRBJ2-1; TRBD2 matches at 7 bases. V gave up 5 bases and J gave up 3 bases; unmatched junction bases: 7. Germline V CDR1 and CDR2: SQVTM, ANQGSEA. This CDR3 has 14 amino acids. The CDR3 DNA sequence: TGCAGCGTTTGGGGGGAGGGCCGCTACAATGAGCAGTTCTTC. It is translated as CSVWGEGRYNEQFF.

The genes are TRBV19 and TRBJ2-1, with TRBD2 matching over 9 bases. Germline V gives CDR1 LNHDA, CDR2 SQIVND (reference sequence). The junction had 9 bases not matched to a gene; V was cut back by 3 bases and J by 9 bases. This CDR3 is 15 amino acids long. The CDR3 DNA sequence: TGTGCCAGTAGTATTTTGCGGGAGGGCCTGGTTGAGCAGTTCTTC. Translation: CASSILREGLVEQFF.

The chain carries TRBV3-1 (or the pseudogene TRBV3-2) and TRBJ2-3, with 11 bases identical to TRBD2. The germline V gene encodes CDR1 LGHDT and CDR2 YNNKEL (reference sequence). The CDR3 loop spans 18 amino acids. V lost 0 bases to trimming and J lost 2 bases; unmatched junction nucleotides: 7. CDR3 sequence reads: CASSQELPGLAATDTQYF. CDR3 DNA sequence: TGTGCCAGCAGCCAAGAATTACCGGGACTAGCGGCCACAGATACGCAGTATTTT.

For the CDR3, the DNA is TGTGCCAGCAGTGACTCATCCTACCTCTCCTACAATGAGCAGTTCTTC. Translating it yields CASSDSSYLSYNEQFF. This chain links TRBV6-4 with TRBJ2-1, with D unresolved. Germline V gene sequence: CDR1 MRHNA, CDR2 SNTAGT. This CDR3 has 16 residues. The germline V and J ends were trimmed by 0 bases and 0 bases, with 9 bases remaining between them.

The chain is built from TRBV6-5 and TRBJ2-7, with TRBD1 matching 8 bases. The length of the CDR3 is 13 residues. The trim removed 6 bases at V and 3 bases at J, leaving 4 bases unmatched. Germline CDR1 is MNHEY and CDR2 is SVGAGI. CDR3 in DNA: TGTGCCAGCAGAGGACAGGGATTCTACGAGCAGTACTTC. It yields the protein CASRGQGFYEQYF.

DNA for the CDR3: TGTGCCAGCAGTTATTCCCCCGTTATACTAGCGGGATTCGACAATGAGCAGTTCTTC. Translation: CASSYSPVILAGFDNEQFF. This rearrangement joins TRBV28 to TRBJ2-1; 10 nucleotides agree with TRBD2. The V segment lost 4 bases and the J segment 5 bases; nucleotides outside the gene matches: 17. Germline CDR1 is MDHEN and CDR2 is SYDVKM. This CDR3 region has 19 residues.

This rearrangement joins TRBV18 to TRBJ2-7; tentative D call: TRBD1 (5 bases). Trimming shortened V by 8 bases and J by 4 bases, and 15 bases separated the two germline ends. Germline CDR1 is KGHSH and CDR2 is LQKENI. The CDR3 sequence is 13 residues long. CDR3 protein: CASTTAGNYEQYF. DNA of the CDR3: TGTGCCAGCACGACAGCTGGAAATTACGAGCAGTACTTC.